This T cell receptor (beta chain) is drawn from a study of Tregs in tolerant kidney transplant recipients. Study-wide points: The small number of patients limits these findings pending further validation. Activated donor B cell expansion appeared to reveal the most relevant donor-specific TCRbeta repertoire. Biological reproducibility was not directly addressed, but technical replication error appeared minimal.

Clones were sequenced by immunoSEQ multiplex PCR, and TCRdb holds only the in-frame ones, with some missing. The sample totals approximately 13,000 clones. Mixed chimerism was transient after nonmyeloablative marrow transplants from related graft donors. CD4+CD25+CD127- Tregs, CD4+CD25- non-Tregs, CD4 and CD8 cells were sorted. Germline CDR1 reads SEHNR; CDR2 reads FQNEAQ (reference sequence). Trimming removed 5 bases at V and 3 bases at J, with 17 bases between. The CDR3 runs 15 residues. Of note for this clone: Its cognate antigen is unknown. The read ends 3 residues before the CDR3 terminus; that terminus is restored from the germline J gene.

The source of this sequence is a human patient who received a combined kidney and bone marrow transplant. A share of the T cells may be of graft donor origin. The V and J genes are TRBV7-9 and TRBJ2-7, with D possibly matching TRBD1 (6 bases). The sample in question was CD8+ T cells from blood (PBMCs), obtained 6 months after the transplant. The covered CDR3 bases are TGTGCCAGCAGCCACCTCGGGGACACATACTACGAG. Translating gives CASSHLGDTYYE. The whole CDR3 sequence reads CASSHLGDTYYEQYF.